This T cell receptor (beta chain) comes out of a study of T cell responses to AZD1222 COVID-19 vaccine (TCRdb year 2021). General notes on the study: AZD1222 recipients given second doses at about 4 weeks or at about 12 weeks were pooled, since spike-specific TCR depth and breadth were not found to differ between the two schedules. A total of just over 230 trial participants underwent TCR sequencing, of whom about 210 had received two doses of AZD1222 and some 25 had received two doses of the MenACWY control vaccine. Enrollment into the trials was organized by age into subgroups of 18-55, 56-69 and 70-plus years, and those subgroups contained around 150, 28 and 57 TCR-sequenced participants, respectively. The paper as a whole reports these results and caveats: Spike-specific TCR breadth and depth rose significantly after two AZD1222 doses compared with day 0 and with MenACWY recipients. No day 14 peak-response samples were available, so repertoires were characterized only after the peak T cell response. The vaccine-associated CD4 TCRs covered the entire spike protein, and the dominant responses fell in regions 160-218 and 743-854. Participants were mostly white British, with more females than males. The authors suggested clonal diversity may have been underestimated. In the small 56-69-year group, the increase in depth fell short of significance, most likely because of low power. Only six AZD1222 recipients were SARS-CoV-2 seropositive at baseline, limiting conclusions about previously exposed vaccinees. Epitopes outside the regions mutated in the B.1.351 and B.1.1.7 variants were reportedly recognized by nearly half of the unique spike-specific TCRs.

Concerning this clone itself: This clone's antigen is unknown. There are no base qualities to consult, and no much larger clone falls within one base.

The time point tag for this specimen amounts to: baseline before first vaccination. Vaccinee samples came from UK trials COV001 and COV002, including a single-blind randomized controlled phase 2/3 trial of AZD1222 (ChAdOx1 nCoV-19) in healthy adults. For TCRbeta chain sequencing, PBMC samples from trial participants were taken at day 0 and at day 28 after the second dose. The CDR3 starts with the cysteine, ends with the phenylalanine, and has 14 residues. Only CDR3 DNA is held: 42 bases, read in frame from base 1. Taken from the germline V gene, the CDR1 and CDR2 loops are SGHRS and YFSETQ. V lost 3 bases and J lost 4 bases; the stretch between them is 13 bases long. The CDR3 regions of human TCRbeta chains were analyzed by immunosequencing. The authors' pipeline ran thus. Repertoire TCRs were matched against a reference library of SARS-CoV-2-specific TCRs generated with the MIRA antigen-specificity platform. Breadth was defined as the fraction of unique TCRs that were SARS-CoV-2-associated, and depth was defined as the fraction of total T cells that were SARS-CoV-2-associated. Using the MIRA data, every spike-specific TCR was mapped to the spike region that the TCR reacted to and assigned to either a CD4 or a CD8 class. Log10-transformed breadth and depth values were compared by one-way ANOVA with Sidak's multiple comparisons tests. What TCRdb holds here is the immuneACCESS table cut down to in-frame rearrangements. Part of the clones is not present; checked against another copy, under half of the missing clones reflect an unresolved V gene, and the others are unexplained. Clone size and V and J calls were adopted from that table, with D and trimming inferred from the DNA. The sample table records some 170,000 clones; 85% to 90% of these occur just once. About 1.5% of the sample goes to the ten largest clones.

The V and J segments used are TRBV5-1 and TRBJ1-2; a tentative D call is TRBD1 (5 bases match). The sequencing here drew on peripheral blood, taken on day 0 of AZD1222 vaccination. This clonotype originated in an adult in good health. The DNA is as follows: TGCGCCAGCAGCTCGACGGGGACGACCTATGGCTACACCTTC. This gives the protein CASSSTGTTYGYTF.